One sample yielded the 30 T cell receptor beta chains listed below, sequenced in a study of T cell changes during pregnancy in multiple sclerosis. Clones were read by immunoSEQ multiplex PCR, and TCRdb kept only the in-frame ones, dropping some. This repertoire shows roughly 67,000 clones, roughly 92% found once; its top ten account for 1.4%. The material sequenced was peripheral blood, taken in the second trimester of pregnancy. These receptors originate from a female donor with multiple sclerosis, enrolled in a pregnancy study.

The chain employs TRBV25-1 and TRBJ2-1, with TRBD2 matching 11 bases. The CDR3 runs to 18 residues. V was pared by 7 bases and J by 10 bases, with 21 bases of the junction left unmatched. The germline V gene has CDR1 MGHDK and CDR2 SYGVNS. In DNA form, the CDR3 reads TGTGCCAGCACCGAAGAACTAGCGGGAGACGGACCCCTCGGGGAGCAGTTCTTC. Translation gives CASTEELAGDGPLGEQFF.

The V call is TRBV7-9, the J call TRBJ2-7; TRBD1 is a possible D gene (6 bases). Germline values: CDR1 SEHNR, CDR2 FQNEAQ (reference sequence). Trimming took off 5 bases at V and 5 bases at J, with 16 bases between the two ends. The CDR3 is 14 residues long. CDR3 region: CASSRWTDWNEQYF. In nucleotides, the CDR3 is TGTGCCAGCAGCAGATGGACAGATTGGAACGAGCAGTACTTC.

The chain links TRBV7-2 to TRBJ2-1; 9 nucleotides match TRBD1. CDR1 and CDR2 from the germline V gene are SGHTA and FQGNSA. The CDR3 length is 16 residues. V shed 4 bases and J 6 bases; nucleotides not matched to a gene: 10. CDR3 in DNA: TGTGCCAGCAGCTCGACGACAGGGGGTATCGGCAATGAGCAGTTCTTC. Translated, it gives CASSSTTGGIGNEQFF.

The CDR3 here is CAISEGGGFSGANVLTF. In DNA form, the CDR3 reads TGTGCCATCAGTGAGGGTGGGGGCTTCTCTGGGGCCAACGTCCTGACTTTC. The chain recombines TRBV10-3 with TRBJ2-6, with a tentative D call TRBD1 (6 bases). Between the trimmed V and J ends, which lost 2 bases and 0 bases, there was a span of 11 bases. The V gene's germline CDR1 is ENHRY and CDR2 SYGVKD. The CDR3 runs to 17 residues.

The chain links TRBV9 to TRBJ1-2; 7 positions match TRBD1. Per the germline V gene, CDR1 is SGDLS and CDR2 is YYNGEE. The V gene end was trimmed by 3 bases and the J gene end by 5 bases; junction bases not matched to a gene: 1. The CDR3 has 12 amino acids. CDR3 bases: TGTGCCAGCAGCGCACAGGGGTATGGCTACACCTTC. Its translation: CASSAQGYGYTF.

CDR3 nucleotide sequence: TGCAGTGCTCGTAGCGGCTACGAGCAGTACTTC. Protein: CSARSGYEQYF. The chain uses TRBV20-1 and TRBJ2-7; a possible D gene is TRBD2 (6 bases). CDR3 size: 11 residues. Trimming removed 5 bases from V and 3 bases from J, with 8 bases in between. Germline loops: CDR1 DFQATT, CDR2 SNEGSKA (reference sequence).

The CDR3 sequence: CASSLASSSNQPQHF. CDR3 sequence (DNA): TGTGCCAGCAGCTTAGCCTCCTCGAGCAATCAGCCCCAGCATTTT. The chain recombines TRBV11-2 with TRBJ1-5; no clear D. The length of the CDR3 is 15 residues. CDR1 is SGHAT and CDR2 is FQNNGV in the germline V gene. The V and J ends lost 1 base and 1 base respectively, with 8 bases between them.

This clone was observed once. This chain joins TRBV7-8 and TRBJ1-5; D gene uncertain. Germline V lookup: CDR1 SGHVS, CDR2 FQNEAQ. The V and J ends lost 3 bases and 2 bases respectively, with 11 bases between them. The CDR3 is 15 residues long. DNA of the CDR3: TGTGCCAGCAGCTTTCACTCGGAGGGCAATCAGCCCCAGCATTTT. Protein sequence: CASSFHSEGNQPQHF. The full variable domain, with the rest looked up from reference TRBV7-8 and TRBJ1-5, is GAGVSQSPRYKVAKRGQDVALRCDPISGHVSLFWYQQALGQGPEFLTYFQNEAQLDKSGLPSDRFFAERPEGSVSTLKIQRTQQEDSAVYLCASSFHSEGNQPQHFGDGTRLSIL.

The CDR3 DNA is TGCGCCAGCACTTCTCAGGGGGCGCTCGGTGGCTACACCTTC. It is translated as CASTSQGALGGYTF. The chain couples TRBV5-1 to TRBJ1-2; 8 nucleotides match TRBD1. Germline V gene sequence: CDR1 SGHRS, CDR2 YFSETQ. V gave up 6 bases and J gave up 7 bases; unmatched junction bases: 11. This CDR3 is built from 14 residues.

V and J are TRBV19 and TRBJ2-7; possible D gene TRBD1, 6 bases. The length of the CDR3 is 14 residues. Germline V gene lookup returns CDR1 LNHDA and CDR2 SQIVND (reference sequence). V lost 6 bases, J lost 3 bases, and 15 bases lay in between. DNA for the CDR3: TGTGCCAGTAGCAAAATAGGGGGTCGCTACGAGCAGTACTTC. Its translation: CASSKIGGRYEQYF.

Note on this clone: Other DNA sequences of this sample code for an identical CDR3. J is TRBJ2-1 and V is TRBV9; TRBD2 is a possible D gene (6 bases). This CDR3 is built from 13 residues. Per the germline V gene, CDR1 is SGDLS and CDR2 is YYNGEE. Trimming left V 0 bases short and J 10 bases short, with 11 bases between. The CDR3, as DNA: TGTGCCAGCAGCGTAGGTGGTAGCGGAGAGCAGTTCTTC. This codes for CASSVGGSGEQFF.

V is TRBV4-1 and J is TRBJ1-2; the D gene is possibly TRBD1 (6 bases). Between the trimmed V and J ends, which lost 1 base and 6 bases, there was a span of 9 bases. Looked up from germline, CDR1 is MGHRA and CDR2 is YSYEKL. CDR3 length equals 13 residues. The CDR3 reads CASSQVGADGYTF. CDR3 coding DNA: TGCGCCAGCAGCCAAGTGGGGGCTGATGGCTACACCTTC.

The genes are TRBV5-8 and TRBJ1-2, with 9 positions matching TRBD1. Trimming at V came to 5 bases and at J to 4 bases, leaving 15 bases not matched to a gene. CDR1 is SGHTS and CDR2 is YDEGEE in the germline V gene. This CDR3 spans 17 amino acids. CDR3 nucleotide sequence: TGTGCCAGCAGTCACAGGGGGACAGGGAGGATAGGCTATGGCTACACCTTC. It encodes CASSHRGTGRIGYGYTF.

The J gene is TRBJ2-7, the V gene TRBV11-2, with TRBD1 matching over 10 bases. J lost 6 bases, V lost 6 bases, and 5 bases had no gene match. The CDR3 has 13 residues. CDR1 and CDR2 (germline): SGHAT, FQNNGV. CDR3 sequence reads: CASSSTGGAEQYF. The CDR3 DNA reads TGTGCCAGCAGTTCGACAGGGGGCGCCGAGCAGTACTTC.

The gene calls are TRBV27 and TRBJ2-1; TRBD2 might be the D (7 bases). The CDR3 totals 17 residues. The germline CDR1 and CDR2 sequences are MNHEY and SMNVEV (reference sequence). The V gene lost 0 bases and the J gene lost 7 bases, with 19 bases spanning the gap. For the CDR3, the DNA is TGTGCCAGCAGTTTATCACCCCTTAGGGGGAGGGCAAATGAGCAGTTCTTC. Protein: CASSLSPLRGRANEQFF.

J is TRBJ2-7 and V is TRBV7-6; 7 nucleotides match TRBD2. Germline V gives CDR1 SGHVS, CDR2 FNYEAQ. CDR3 length equals 16 residues. V lost 0 bases and J lost 5; bases outside the gene matches: 10. This CDR3 reads CASSLASRTRSHEQYF. The CDR3 nucleotides read TGTGCCAGCAGCTTAGCATCTCGGACTAGGTCCCACGAGCAGTACTTC.

The chain has TRBV19 and TRBJ1-2; the match to TRBD1 covers 8 bases. The V and J ends lost 7 bases and 0 bases, in that order; junction bases with no gene match: 13. Germline CDR1 is LNHDA and CDR2 is SQIVND (reference sequence). This CDR3 contains 17 residues. The DNA for the CDR3 is TGTGCCAGTACTGGGATAGGGACAGGCCGAGCTAACTATGGCTACACCTTC. Translation gives CASTGIGTGRANYGYTF.

This chain links TRBV5-7 with TRBJ2-7, with 9 bases that match TRBD2. TRBV5-7 carries the ORF label, with uncertain function. V dropped 10 bases and J dropped 6; count of bases not matched to a gene: 17. The CDR3 sequence is 15 residues long. CDR3 loop: CAFLRPKREVAEQYF. CDR3 sequence (DNA): TGTGCCTTTTTACGCCCCAAGCGGGAGGTGGCCGAGCAGTACTTC.

This clone was observed a few times. The rearrangement uses TRBV7-2 and TRBJ2-5, with 11 bases that match TRBD2. Trimming at V came to 5 bases and at J to 4 bases, leaving 3 bases not matched to a gene. This CDR3 spans 14 amino acids. CDR1 and CDR2 from the germline V gene are SGHTA and FQGNSA. CDR3 bases: TGTGCCAGCAGCGCCGGACTAGCGGGAGAGACCCAGTACTTC. This gives the protein CASSAGLAGETQYF.

This rearrangement joins TRBV30 to TRBJ2-7, with 10 bases lining up with TRBD2. The J segment lost 2 bases and the V segment lost 2 bases, leaving 3 bases of the junction unmatched. Germline loops: CDR1 GTSNPN, CDR2 SVGIG (reference sequence). CDR3 size: 14 residues. The CDR3 protein is CAWSLAGVTYEQYF. In nucleotides, the CDR3 is TGTGCCTGGAGTCTAGCGGGAGTCACCTACGAGCAGTACTTC.

The chain couples TRBV4-3 to TRBJ2-1, with 10 positions matching TRBD1. This CDR3 has 14 residues. Trimming removed 1 base from V and 6 bases from J; junction bases left unmatched: 0. Looked up from germline, CDR1 is LGHNA and CDR2 is YSLEER. For the CDR3, the DNA is TGCGCCAGCAGCCAAGGGACAGGGGGCAATGAGCAGTTCTTC. Its protein product is CASSQGTGGNEQFF.

This chain links TRBV11-2 with TRBJ2-1; a possible D gene is TRBD2 (5 bases). CDR1 and CDR2 (germline): SGHAT, FQNNGV. This CDR3 comprises 12 residues. Trimming pared 3 bases from V and 7 bases from J, leaving 7 bases between. The CDR3 protein is CASSFWENEQFF. The CDR3 DNA reads TGTGCCAGCAGCTTTTGGGAGAATGAGCAGTTCTTC.

A few counts support this clone. This chain joins TRBV7-9 and TRBJ1-4, with D possibly being TRBD1 (5 bases). CDR3 size: 17 residues. V was trimmed by 2 bases and J by 2 bases, leaving 15 bases between them. The germline CDR1 and CDR2 sequences are SEHNR and FQNEAQ (reference sequence). Here the CDR3 reads CASSLFGSAGTNEKLFF. Here the CDR3 DNA reads TGTGCCAGCAGCTTATTCGGGTCGGCAGGGACTAATGAAAAACTGTTTTTT.

The V gene is TRBV30, the J gene TRBJ1-5, with D possibly TRBD1 on 5 matching bases. The ends were cut back, 1 base at V and 4 bases at J, with 11 bases in the middle. Germline CDR1 is GTSNPN and CDR2 is SVGIG (reference sequence). The CDR3 is made up of 14 amino acids. CDR3 in DNA: TGTGCCTGGAGTGGCGGGGGAGGAAATCAGCCCCAGCATTTT. Its translation: CAWSGGGGNQPQHF.

This chain uses TRBV6-1 with TRBJ1-3; D is uncertain. CDR3 length equals 15 residues. V was shortened by 1 base and J by 0 bases, with 7 bases between the two germline ends. CDR1 is MNHNS and CDR2 is SASEGT in the germline V gene. CDR3: CASSEELYSGNTIYF. The CDR3 DNA reads TGTGCCAGCAGTGAAGAGCTATACTCTGGAAACACCATATATTTT.

The gene calls are TRBV6-1 and TRBJ1-2, with a tentative D call TRBD1 (6 bases). CDR3 length: 14 residues. V was shortened by 4 bases and J by 2 bases, with 11 bases between the two germline ends. The germline CDR1 and CDR2 sequences are MNHNS and SASEGT. The CDR3, as DNA: TGTGCCAGCAGTGTAACAGGGCGGAACTATGGCTACACCTTC. Its translation is CASSVTGRNYGYTF.

The V gene is TRBV6-5, the J gene TRBJ2-5; TRBD2 matches 8 bases. This CDR3 contains 15 residues. Germline V lookup: CDR1 MNHEY, CDR2 SVGAGI. Unmatched junction bases numbered 12, after V lost 6 bases and J lost 6 bases. The CDR3 here is CASSPGAGGGKTQYF. The DNA of the CDR3 is TGTGCCAGCAGCCCGGGGGCGGGGGGCGGTAAGACCCAGTACTTC.

This clone was detected only once. The J gene is TRBJ2-5, the V gene TRBV5-1; a possible D gene is TRBD2 (6 bases). From germline, CDR1 is SGHRS and CDR2 YFSETQ. This CDR3 is built from 15 residues. V was pared by 6 bases and J by 3 bases, with 18 bases between. The CDR3, as DNA: TGCGCCAGCATCCAGGGAGGAGGATCTAAAGAGACCCAGTACTTC. Encoded protein: CASIQGGGSKETQYF.

V usage is TRBV7-9 and J usage is TRBJ2-5; D possibly corresponds to TRBD2 (6 bases). Trimming removed 4 bases at V and 3 bases at J, with 12 bases between. This CDR3 has 14 residues. Germline lookup yields CDR1 SEHNR and CDR2 FQNEAQ (reference sequence). The CDR3 region is CASSSRLDEETQYF. For the CDR3, the DNA is TGTGCCAGCAGCTCCCGACTAGATGAAGAGACCCAGTACTTC.

This clone was seen only once. The rearrangement uses TRBV7-2 and TRBJ1-5, with D possibly TRBD1 on 6 matching bases. Germline V gives CDR1 SGHTA, CDR2 FQGNSA. V lost 1 base and J 3 bases, leaving 10 bases between the germline ends. The CDR3 is made up of 15 amino acids. For the CDR3, the DNA is TGTGCCAGCAGCTTAGGGGGACAAATCAATCAGCCCCAGCATTTT. This encodes CASSLGGQINQPQHF. The variable domain in full, completed from reference TRBV7-2 and TRBJ1-5, reads GAGVSQSPSNKVTEKGKDVELRCDPISGHTALYWYRQSLGQGLEFLIYFQGNSAPDKSGLPSDRFSAERTGGSVSTLTIQRTQQEDSAVYLCASSLGGQINQPQHFGDGTRLSIL.